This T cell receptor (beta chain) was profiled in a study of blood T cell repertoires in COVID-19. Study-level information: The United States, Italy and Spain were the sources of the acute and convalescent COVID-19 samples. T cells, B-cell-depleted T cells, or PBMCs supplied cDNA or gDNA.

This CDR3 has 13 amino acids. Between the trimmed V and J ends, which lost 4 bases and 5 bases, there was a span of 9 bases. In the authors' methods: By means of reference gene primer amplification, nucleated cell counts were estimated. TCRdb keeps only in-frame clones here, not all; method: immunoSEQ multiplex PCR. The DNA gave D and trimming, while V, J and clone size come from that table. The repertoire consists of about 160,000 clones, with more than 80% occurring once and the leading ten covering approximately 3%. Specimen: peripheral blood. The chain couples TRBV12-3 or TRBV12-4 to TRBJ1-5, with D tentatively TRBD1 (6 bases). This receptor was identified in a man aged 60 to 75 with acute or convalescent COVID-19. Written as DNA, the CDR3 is TGTGCCAGCAGTTACAGGGTGGATCAGCCCCAGCATTTT. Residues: CASSYRVDQPQHF.